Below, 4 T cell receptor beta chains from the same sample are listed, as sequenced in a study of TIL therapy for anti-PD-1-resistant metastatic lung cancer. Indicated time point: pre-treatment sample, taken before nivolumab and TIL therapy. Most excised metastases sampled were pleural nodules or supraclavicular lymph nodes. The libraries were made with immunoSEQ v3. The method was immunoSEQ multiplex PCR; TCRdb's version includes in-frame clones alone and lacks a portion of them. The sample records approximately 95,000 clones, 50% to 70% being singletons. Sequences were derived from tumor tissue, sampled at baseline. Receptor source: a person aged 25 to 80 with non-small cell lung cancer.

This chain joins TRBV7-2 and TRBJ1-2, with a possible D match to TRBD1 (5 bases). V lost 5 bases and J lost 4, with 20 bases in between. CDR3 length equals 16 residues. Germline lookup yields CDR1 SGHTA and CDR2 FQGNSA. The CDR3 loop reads CASSTLTAGQGYGYTF. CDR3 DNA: TGTGCCAGCAGCACCCTTACAGCAGGGCAGGGCTATGGCTACACCTTC.

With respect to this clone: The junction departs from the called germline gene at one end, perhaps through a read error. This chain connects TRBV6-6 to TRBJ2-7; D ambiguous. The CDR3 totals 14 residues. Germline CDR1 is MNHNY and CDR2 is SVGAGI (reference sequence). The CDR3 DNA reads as TGTGCCAGCAATTACGATCAGAATCTTGGCGAGCAGTACTTC. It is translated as CASNYDQNLGEQYF.

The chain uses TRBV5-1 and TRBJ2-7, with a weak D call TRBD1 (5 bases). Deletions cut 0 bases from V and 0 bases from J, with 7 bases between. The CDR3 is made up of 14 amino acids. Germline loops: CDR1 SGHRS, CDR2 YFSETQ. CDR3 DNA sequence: TGCGCCAGCAGCTTGGGACAGTCCTCCTACGAGCAGTACTTC. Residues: CASSLGQSSYEQYF. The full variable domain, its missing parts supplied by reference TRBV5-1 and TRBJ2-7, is KAGVTQTPRYLIKTRGQQVTLSCSPISGHRSVSWYQQTPGQGLQFLFEYFSETQRNKGNFPGRFSGRQFSNSRSEMNVSTLELGDSALYLCASSLGQSSYEQYFGPGTRLTVT.

CDR3 region: CATSRDFSLDTQYF. The CDR3 DNA follows: TGTGCCACCAGCAGAGATTTCAGTCTAGATACGCAGTATTTT. V is TRBV15 and J is TRBJ2-3; D is ambiguous. The CDR3 has 14 residues. Germline V gene data show CDR1 as LNHNV and CDR2 as YYDKDF (reference sequence). V dropped 0 bases and J dropped 5 bases, with 9 bases sitting between them.